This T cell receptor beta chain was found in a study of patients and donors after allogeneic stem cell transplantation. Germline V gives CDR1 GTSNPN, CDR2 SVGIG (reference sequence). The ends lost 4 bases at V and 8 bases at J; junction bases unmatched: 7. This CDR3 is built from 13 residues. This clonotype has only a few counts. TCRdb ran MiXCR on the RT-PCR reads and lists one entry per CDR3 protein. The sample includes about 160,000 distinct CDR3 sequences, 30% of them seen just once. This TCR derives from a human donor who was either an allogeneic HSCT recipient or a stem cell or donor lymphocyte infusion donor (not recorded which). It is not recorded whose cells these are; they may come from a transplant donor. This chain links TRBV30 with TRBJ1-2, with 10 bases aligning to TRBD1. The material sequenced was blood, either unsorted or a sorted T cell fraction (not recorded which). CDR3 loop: CAWTRDRGKGYTF. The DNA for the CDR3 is TGTGCCTGGACTCGGGACAGGGGAAAAGGCTACACCTTC.